The present T cell receptor (beta chain) was sequenced within a study of T cell repertoires in cytomegalovirus infection. Study context: HLA-B-restricted CMV epitopes that are well studied were used alongside recently identified HLA-C-restricted ones. Findings and limits, study-wide: Public TCR beta family frequency separated CMV-and-HLA carriers, including in an independent cohort.

The germline gives CDR1 SEHNR, CDR2 FQNEAQ (reference sequence). V lost 1 base and J lost 3, with 10 bases in between. CDR3 length equals 15 residues. TCRdb re-derived calls from the reads in MiXCR, one entry per CDR3 protein. The data hold roughly 700,000 distinct CDR3 sequences, with roughly 36% observed a single time. In regard to this clonotype: Antigen specificity is unknown. With a much larger clone just one base away, this may be a read error.

This chain connects TRBV7-9 to TRBJ1-5; possibly TRBD1 for D (6 bases). Sequenced material: cultured PBMCs, taken from culture after CMV antigen stimulation. The source of this sequence is a human donor in good health (CMV status not recorded). Some clones in this sample may be carry-over from other donors' samples. The CDR3 loop is CASSLGTENNQPQHF. In DNA form, the CDR3 reads TGTGCCAGCAGCTTAGGGACAGAGAACAATCAGCCCCAGCATTTT.